The clone carrying this T cell receptor beta chain was picked up one time. This entry comes from a study of T cell changes during pregnancy in multiple sclerosis. Produced via immunoSEQ multiplex PCR; TCRdb's table is partial and in-frame only. The data show approximately 49,000 clones, roughly 92% seen once. CDR1 is SGHTA, CDR2 FQGNSA, per germline. V was cut by 1 base and J by 0 bases, with 16 bases left in between. This CDR3 comprises 17 residues. Material: peripheral blood, obtained after pregnancy. V gene TRBV7-2 combines with J gene TRBJ2-7; D may be TRBD1 (6 bases). The TCR originated in a female donor with multiple sclerosis, enrolled in a pregnancy study. DNA of the CDR3: TGTGCCAGCAGCTTAGAAGGCCAGGGGCCCTTCTCCTACGAGCAGTACTTC. Translated, it gives CASSLEGQGPFSYEQYF.